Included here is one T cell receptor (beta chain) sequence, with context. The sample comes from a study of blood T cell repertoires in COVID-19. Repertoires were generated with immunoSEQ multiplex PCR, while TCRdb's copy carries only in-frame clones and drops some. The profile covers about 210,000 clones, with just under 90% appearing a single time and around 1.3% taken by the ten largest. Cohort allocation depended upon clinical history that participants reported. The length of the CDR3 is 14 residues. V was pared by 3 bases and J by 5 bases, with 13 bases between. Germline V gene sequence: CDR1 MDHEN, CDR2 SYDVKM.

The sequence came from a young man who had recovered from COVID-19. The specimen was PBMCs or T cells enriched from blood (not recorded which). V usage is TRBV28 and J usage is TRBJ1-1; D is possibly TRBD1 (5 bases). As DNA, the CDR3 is TGTGCCAGCAGTTTCTGGGGCTGGGGAACTGAAGCTTTCTTT. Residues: CASSFWGWGTEAFF.